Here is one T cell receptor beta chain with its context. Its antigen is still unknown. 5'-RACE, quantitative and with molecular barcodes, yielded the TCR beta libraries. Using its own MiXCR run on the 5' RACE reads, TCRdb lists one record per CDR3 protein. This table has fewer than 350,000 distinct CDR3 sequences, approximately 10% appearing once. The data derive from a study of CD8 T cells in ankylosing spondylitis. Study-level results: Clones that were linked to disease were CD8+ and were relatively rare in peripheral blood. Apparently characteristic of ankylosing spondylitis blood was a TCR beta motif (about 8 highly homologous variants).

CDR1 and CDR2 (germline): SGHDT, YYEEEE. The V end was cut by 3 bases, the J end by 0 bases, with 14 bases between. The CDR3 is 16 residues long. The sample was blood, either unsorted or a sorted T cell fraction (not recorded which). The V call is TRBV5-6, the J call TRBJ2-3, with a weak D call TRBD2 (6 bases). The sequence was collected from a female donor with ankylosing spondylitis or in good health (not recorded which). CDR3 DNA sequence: TGTGCCAGCAGCTATATCACTAGCTCCAGCACAGATACGCAGTATTTT. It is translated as CASSYITSSSTDTQYF.